These 31 T cell receptor beta chains originate from one sample sequenced in a study of cytomegalovirus exposure and HLA in healthy donors. With 60 Vbeta and 13 Jbeta primers, the PCR was carried out. Here immunoSEQ multiplex PCR was the method, and the copy in TCRdb shows in-frame clones only, minus some. The data hold about 69,000 clones, with 74% observed a single time. The source material was PBMCs. The source is a woman in her sixties in good health and CMV-seropositive.

The chain combines TRBV5-1 with TRBJ1-2; unclear D gene. The germline V gene has CDR1 SGHRS and CDR2 YFSETQ. The CDR3 has 13 residues. Between the trimmed V and J ends, which lost 1 base and 2 bases, there was a span of 6 bases. CDR3 in amino acids: CASSLTENYGYTF. CDR3 coding DNA: TGCGCCAGCAGCTTGACAGAGAACTATGGCTACACCTTC. The whole variable domain, filled in from reference TRBV5-1 and TRBJ1-2, reads KAGVTQTPRYLIKTRGQQVTLSCSPISGHRSVSWYQQTPGQGLQFLFEYFSETQRNKGNFPGRFSGRQFSNSRSEMNVSTLELGDSALYLCASSLTENYGYTFGSGTRLTVV.

The rearrangement joins TRBV28 to TRBJ1-3; D is possibly TRBD1 (5 bases). V shed 7 bases and J shed 0 bases, with 13 bases lying between them. The length of the CDR3 is 15 residues. The germline gives CDR1 MDHEN, CDR2 SYDVKM. DNA for the CDR3: TGTGCCAGCACCCCCGCGACAGTCTCTGGAAACACCATATATTTT. Translated: CASTPATVSGNTIYF.

This chain links TRBV2 with TRBJ1-6, with D tentatively TRBD1 (6 bases). V lost 7 bases, J lost 8 bases, and 15 bases lay in between. The CDR3 loop spans 14 amino acids. CDR1 and CDR2 from the germline V gene are SNHLY and FYNNEI. The CDR3 DNA reads TGTGCCAGCACTACGCCGGGGGGCCATTCACCCCTCCACTTT. This gives the protein CASTTPGGHSPLHF. Combining the CDR3 with reference TRBV2 and TRBJ1-6 gives the whole variable domain EPEVTQTPSHQVTQMGQEVILRCVPISNHLYFYWYRQILGQKVEFLVSFYNNEISEKSEIFDDQFSVERPDGSNFTLKIRSTKLEDSAMYFCASTTPGGHSPLHFGNGTRLTVT.

In its sample, this clone was seen a few times. V usage is TRBV5-1 and J usage is TRBJ2-1; perhaps TRBD1 as D (6 bases). From germline, CDR1 is SGHRS and CDR2 YFSETQ. The CDR3 length is 14 residues. Trimming removed 0 bases from V and 6 bases from J, with 10 bases in between. The CDR3 reads CASSLGQVVNEQFF. Written as DNA, the CDR3 is TGCGCCAGCAGCTTGGGACAGGTGGTCAATGAGCAGTTCTTC. Drawing the rest from reference TRBV5-1 and TRBJ2-1, the complete variable domain is KAGVTQTPRYLIKTRGQQVTLSCSPISGHRSVSWYQQTPGQGLQFLFEYFSETQRNKGNFPGRFSGRQFSNSRSEMNVSTLELGDSALYLCASSLGQVVNEQFFGPGTRLTVL.

The chain carries TRBV14 and TRBJ1-5, with 7 bases aligning to TRBD1. CDR1 is SGHDN, CDR2 FVKESK, per germline. This CDR3 region has 15 residues. V trimming: 4 bases; J trimming: 6 bases; junction bases outside the gene matches: 9. The CDR3 spells CASSLGGDVTQPQHF. The DNA of the CDR3 is TGTGCCAGCAGCCTAGGGGGCGACGTGACTCAGCCCCAGCATTTT.

This clone was detected only a few times. CDR3 sequence reads: CATRGGRLNTGELFF. The CDR3 bases are TGTGCCACAAGAGGGGGCAGACTGAACACCGGGGAGCTGTTTTTT. The V call is TRBV19, the J call TRBJ2-2; 7 nucleotides match TRBD1. This CDR3 has 15 residues. The J segment lost 1 base and the V segment lost 10 bases, leaving 9 bases of the junction unmatched. Germline CDR1 and CDR2: LNHDA and SQIVND (reference sequence). The full variable domain, its missing parts supplied by reference TRBV19 and TRBJ2-2, is DGGITQSPKYLFRKEGQNVTLSCEQNLNHDAMYWYRQDPGQGLRLIYYSQIVNDFQKGDIAEGYSVSREKKESFPLTVTSAQKNPTAFYLCATRGGRLNTGELFFGEGSRLTVL.

The chain carries TRBV5-1 and TRBJ1-2, with D perhaps matching TRBD1 (6 bases). This CDR3 contains 15 residues. Trimming took 4 bases from V and 2 from J, leaving 15 bases between them. Germline-derived CDR1 and CDR2 are SGHRS and YFSETQ. The CDR3 DNA sequence: TGCGCCAGCAGCCTGCCTACCGGACAGAACTATGGCTACACCTTC. Amino acids: CASSLPTGQNYGYTF. The full variable domain, with the rest looked up from reference TRBV5-1 and TRBJ1-2, is KAGVTQTPRYLIKTRGQQVTLSCSPISGHRSVSWYQQTPGQGLQFLFEYFSETQRNKGNFPGRFSGRQFSNSRSEMNVSTLELGDSALYLCASSLPTGQNYGYTFGSGTRLTVV.

The gene calls are TRBV28 and TRBJ2-7; D might be TRBD2 (6 bases). V shed 1 base and J shed 6 bases, with 10 bases lying between them. The CDR3 runs 13 residues. Germline lookup yields CDR1 MDHEN and CDR2 SYDVKM. The DNA for the CDR3 is TGTGCCAGCAGTTTATTAGGAGGGACCGAGCAGTACTTC. Translation gives CASSLLGGTEQYF.

V and J are TRBV30 and TRBJ2-7; D is perhaps TRBD1 (6 bases). Germline V lookup: CDR1 GTSNPN, CDR2 SVGIG (reference sequence). This CDR3 contains 12 residues. V lost 3 bases and J 9 bases, leaving 15 bases between the germline ends. The CDR3 nucleotides are TGTGCCTGGAGCGAGAACAGGGATGCGCAGTACTTC. Its protein product is CAWSENRDAQYF.

This rearrangement joins TRBV10-3 to TRBJ1-2; TRBD1 might be the D (6 bases). The CDR3 length is 14 residues. Germline CDR1 ENHRY, CDR2 SYGVKD. Trimming stripped 6 bases from V and 5 bases from J, with 16 bases between. The CDR3 reads CAIRGTSDTYGYTF. The CDR3 DNA reads as TGTGCCATCAGGGGGACATCCGATACATATGGCTACACCTTC.

The table lists this clone with a few counts. V gene TRBV29-1 combines with J gene TRBJ1-1; D possibly corresponds to TRBD1 (6 bases). V was shortened by 2 bases and J by 5 bases, with 9 bases between the two germline ends. The CDR3 runs 12 residues. Germline CDR1 reads SQVTM; CDR2 reads ANQGSEA. In nucleotides, the CDR3 is TGCAGCGTTGAATCAGGGGCAACTGAAGCTTTCTTT. As protein: CSVESGATEAFF.

This clone was found many times. The J gene is TRBJ2-3, the V gene TRBV30; 9 bases match TRBD2. The ends lost 3 bases at V and 8 bases at J; junction bases unmatched: 12. The CDR3 spans 15 residues. Germline CDR1 GTSNPN, CDR2 SVGIG (reference sequence). CDR3 bases: TGTGCCTGGAGGCCGAAGCTAGCGGGGCAGATTACGCAGTATTTT. Protein product: CAWRPKLAGQITQYF.

This sequence joins TRBV5-6 and TRBJ1-5; 7 nucleotides line up with TRBD1. Germline V gene lookup returns CDR1 SGHDT and CDR2 YYEEEE. The CDR3 extends over 13 amino acids. Trimming cost V 4 bases and J 4 bases; bases outside gene matches: 2. In nucleotides, the CDR3 is TGTGCCAGCAGCCAGGACAGGAATCAGCCCCAGCATTTT. Its protein is CASSQDRNQPQHF.

The chain has TRBV30 and TRBJ1-1; 8 bases match TRBD1. The CDR3 covers 13 residues. CDR1 and CDR2 (germline): GTSNPN, SVGIG (reference sequence). V shed 2 bases and J 5 bases; nucleotides not matched to a gene: 4. This chain's CDR3 is CAWSLTGETEAFF. CDR3 nucleotides: TGTGCCTGGAGTTTGACAGGGGAAACTGAAGCTTTCTTT.

V usage is TRBV29-1 and J usage is TRBJ1-3, with TRBD1 matching over 7 bases. The CDR3 runs to 13 residues. Germline loops: CDR1 SQVTM, CDR2 ANQGSEA. V shed 7 bases, J shed 7 bases, and the junction held 10 bases outside the gene matches. The CDR3 sequence: CSARQGGKNTIYF. The CDR3 DNA reads TGCAGCGCCCGACAGGGAGGCAAGAACACCATATATTTT.

This chain uses TRBV4-1 with TRBJ2-3; TRBD2 might be the D (6 bases). The length of the CDR3 is 16 residues. Germline CDR1 reads MGHRA; CDR2 reads YSYEKL. V was trimmed by 4 bases and J by 0 bases, leaving 14 bases between them. The CDR3 region has the DNA TGCGCCAGCAGCCCTCGGGCTAGCGCTAGCACAGATACGCAGTATTTT. As protein: CASSPRASASTDTQYF.

This clone was counted a few times. The chain combines TRBV5-5 with TRBJ1-2, with D unclear. Germline assignment: CDR1 SGHKS and CDR2 YYEKEE (reference sequence). Trimming left V 4 bases short and J 12 bases short, with 10 bases between. The CDR3 length is 10 residues. The DNA for the CDR3 is TGTGCCAGCAGCCTACTACGAGACACCTTC. This codes for CASSLLRDTF.

This sequence joins TRBV23-1 and TRBJ1-1; D possibly corresponds to TRBD1 (5 bases). TRBV23-1 is identified as an open reading frame with a role that is uncertain. Trimming pared 1 base from V and 7 bases from J, leaving 7 bases between. The CDR3 has 12 residues. The CDR3 is CASSQWGVEAFF. The CDR3 region has the DNA TGCGCCAGCAGTCAATGGGGGGTTGAAGCTTTCTTT.

This clone was detected a few times. The V gene is TRBV5-4, the J gene TRBJ1-2; possibly TRBD1 for D (6 bases). Germline CDR1 SGHNT, CDR2 YYREEE (reference sequence). This CDR3 has 13 amino acids. Trimming took 2 bases from V and 8 from J, leaving 13 bases between them. CDR3 amino acids: CASSFTGSGGYTF. For the CDR3, the DNA is TGTGCCAGCAGCTTCACAGGGTCGGGAGGCTACACCTTC. Based on the CDR3 plus reference TRBV5-4 and TRBJ1-2, the full variable domain is ETGVTQSPTHLIKTRGQQVTLRCSSQSGHNTVSWYQQALGQGPQFIFQYYREEENGRGNFPPRFSGLQFPNYSSELNVNALELDDSALYLCASSFTGSGGYTFGSGTRLTVV.

The chain is built from TRBV29-1 and TRBJ2-7; TRBD2 matches 8 bases. Germline V CDR1 and CDR2: SQVTM, ANQGSEA. J was trimmed by 2 bases and V by 4 bases; bases with no gene match: 7. The CDR3 runs 14 residues. The DNA for the CDR3 is TGCAGCGTTGTAGATGAGACTAGCGCCTACGAGCAGTACTTC. This encodes CSVVDETSAYEQYF.

The chain uses TRBV15 and TRBJ2-7; 7 bases align to TRBD2. The CDR3 spans 14 residues. The germline CDR1 and CDR2 sequences are LNHNV and YYDKDF (reference sequence). Trimming cost V 1 base and J 9 bases; bases outside gene matches: 9. The DNA for the CDR3 is TGTGCCACCAGCAGAGTCCCCGGACTAGAGGGGCAGTACTTC. The encoded protein is CATSRVPGLEGQYF.

The gene calls are TRBV30 and TRBJ2-7, with D maybe TRBD1 (5 bases). CDR1 GTSNPN and CDR2 SVGIG come from the germline V gene (reference sequence). The CDR3 totals 11 residues. Trimming cost V 1 base and J 5 bases, with 6 bases left between them. The CDR3 reads CAWSAQDEQYF. CDR3 nucleotides: TGTGCCTGGAGTGCACAGGACGAGCAGTACTTC.

The chain employs TRBV2 and TRBJ2-2; D ambiguous. Trimming cost V 2 bases and J 1 base, with 14 bases left between them. The CDR3 has 17 amino acids. CDR1 and CDR2 (germline): SNHLY, FYNNEI. CDR3 DNA sequence: TGTGCCAGCAGTGAAATAGTGCAGGCCCTGAACACCGGGGAGCTGTTTTTT. Protein product: CASSEIVQALNTGELFF. The whole variable domain, filled in from reference TRBV2 and TRBJ2-2, reads EPEVTQTPSHQVTQMGQEVILRCVPISNHLYFYWYRQILGQKVEFLVSFYNNEISEKSEIFDDQFSVERPDGSNFTLKIRSTKLEDSAMYFCASSEIVQALNTGELFFGEGSRLTVL.

The J gene is TRBJ2-7, the V gene TRBV6-1; 8 bases align to TRBD1. CDR1 MNHNS and CDR2 SASEGT come from the germline V gene. V lost 3 bases to trimming and J lost 1 base; unmatched junction nucleotides: 8. The CDR3 contains 16 residues. The CDR3 DNA reads as TGTGCCAGCAGTGATTGGGCGACAGGGGCTTCCTACGAGCAGTACTTC. It is translated as CASSDWATGASYEQYF.

The CDR3, as DNA: TGTGCCAGCAGCTTAGGAGGGGGCAACACTGAAGCTTTCTTT. Translation gives CASSLGGGNTEAFF. The chain couples TRBV11-1 to TRBJ1-1, with 7 bases lining up with TRBD1. This CDR3 has 14 amino acids. Germline CDR1 reads SGHAT; CDR2 reads FQDESV (reference sequence). V lost 1 base to trimming and J lost 2 bases; unmatched junction nucleotides: 1.

J is TRBJ1-2 and V is TRBV18; D unclear. This CDR3 contains 12 residues. V was shortened by 4 bases and J by 1 base, with 4 bases between the two germline ends. Looked up from germline, CDR1 is KGHSH and CDR2 is LQKENI. The CDR3 is CASSLYNYGYTF. The CDR3 DNA is TGTGCCAGCTCACTATATAACTATGGCTACACCTTC. Full variable domain (remainder filled in from reference TRBV18 and TRBJ1-2): NAGVMQNPRHLVRRRGQEARLRCSPMKGHSHVYWYRQLPEEGLKFMVYLQKENIIDESGMPKERFSAEFPKEGPSILRIQQVVRGDSAAYFCASSLYNYGYTFGSGTRLTVV.

This clone was counted once. The chain recombines TRBV9 with TRBJ2-5; the match to TRBD2 covers 9 bases. The V and J ends lost 0 bases and 5 bases, in that order; junction bases with no gene match: 8. From germline, CDR1 is SGDLS and CDR2 YYNGEE. The length of the CDR3 is 16 residues. The CDR3 sequence is CASSVGGGGAGETQYF. The CDR3 DNA follows: TGTGCCAGCAGCGTAGGTGGCGGGGGGGCTGGGGAGACCCAGTACTTC.

The gene calls are TRBV11-2 and TRBJ2-5; 15 bases match TRBD2. The CDR3 is 18 residues long. The V gene's germline CDR1 is SGHAT and CDR2 FQNNGV. J gave up 5 bases and V 5 bases, and 12 bases lay outside the gene matches. The CDR3 nucleotides are TGTGCCAGCAGCGCAACCGCTGGACTAGCGGGGGGGCGTGAGACCCAGTACTTC. It translates to CASSATAGLAGGRETQYF.

The chain carries TRBV5-5 and TRBJ2-6, with D unresolved. The V gene's germline CDR1 is SGHKS and CDR2 YYEKEE (reference sequence). V was clipped by 7 bases and J by 0 bases, with 8 bases between them. The CDR3 loop spans 14 amino acids. Here the CDR3 DNA reads TGTGCCAGCTTACAATCCTCTGGGGCCAACGTCCTGACTTTC. Its protein is CASLQSSGANVLTF.

The rearrangement uses TRBV29-1 and TRBJ1-2, with no clear D. Per the germline V gene, CDR1 is SQVTM and CDR2 is ANQGSEA. The germline V and J ends were trimmed by 4 bases and 4 bases, with 13 bases remaining between them. The CDR3 covers 13 residues. The CDR3 is CSVGMADGYGYTF. CDR3 in DNA: TGCAGCGTTGGAATGGCCGATGGCTATGGCTACACCTTC.

This clone was recorded a few times. This rearrangement joins TRBV7-7 to TRBJ2-1; 9 bases agree with TRBD2. Germline CDR1 SSHAT, CDR2 FNYEAQ (reference sequence). This CDR3 comprises 15 residues. As DNA, the CDR3 is TGTGCTAGCTCCCGTCTAGCGGGAAGGGCGGGAGAGCAGTTCTTC. Translating gives CASSRLAGRAGEQFF.